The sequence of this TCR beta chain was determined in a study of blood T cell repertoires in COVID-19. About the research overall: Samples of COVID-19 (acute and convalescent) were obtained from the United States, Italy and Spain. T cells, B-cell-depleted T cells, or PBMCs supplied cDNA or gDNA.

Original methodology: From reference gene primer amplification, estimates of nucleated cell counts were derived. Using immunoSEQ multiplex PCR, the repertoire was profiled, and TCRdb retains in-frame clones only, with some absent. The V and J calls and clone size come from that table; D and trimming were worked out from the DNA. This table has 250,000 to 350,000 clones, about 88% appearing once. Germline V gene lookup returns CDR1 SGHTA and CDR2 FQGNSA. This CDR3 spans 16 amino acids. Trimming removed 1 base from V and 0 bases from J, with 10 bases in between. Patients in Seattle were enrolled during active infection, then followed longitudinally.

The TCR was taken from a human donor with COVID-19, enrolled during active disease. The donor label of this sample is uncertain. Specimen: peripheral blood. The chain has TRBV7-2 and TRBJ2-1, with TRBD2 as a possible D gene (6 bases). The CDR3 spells CASSLVYGSSYNEQFF. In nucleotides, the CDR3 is TGTGCCAGCAGCTTAGTCTACGGGAGCTCCTACAATGAGCAGTTCTTC.